This T cell receptor (beta chain) stems from a study of blood T cell repertoires in COVID-19. Turning to the study itself: Researchers got acute and convalescent COVID-19 samples from the United States, Italy and Spain. T cells, B-cell-depleted T cells, or PBMCs provided the cDNA or gDNA that served as material.

The CDR3 sequence is 14 residues long. V lost 5 bases and J 7 bases, leaving 17 bases between the germline ends. Germline V gene lookup returns CDR1 MDHEN and CDR2 SYDVKM. In the authors' workflow: Reference gene primer amplification yielded estimated nucleated cell counts. The table came from immunoSEQ multiplex PCR; TCRdb's copy has only in-frame clones and leaves some out. Clonal size and the V and J genes are those of that table, whereas D and trimming came from the DNA. The sample holds about 150,000 clones, roughly nine tenths seen once. Sequencing was carried out using peripheral blood. The receptor comes from a man aged 45-60 years with acute or convalescent COVID-19. The chain is built from TRBV28 and TRBJ2-5; D is possibly TRBD1 (6 bases). The CDR3 DNA sequence: TGTGCCAGCAGTCTAACAGGGTCAAGGGGGACCCAGTACTTC. As protein: CASSLTGSRGTQYF.